This T cell receptor (beta chain) was retrieved from a study of regulatory T cells in long-lasting Graves disease. Study-wide context: For a period under 3 months, newly diagnosed Graves' patients had taken antithyroid drugs. Study results and limitations: Newly diagnosed Graves' patients had higher TCR diversity than persistent ones. Exclusively peripheral blood, rather than thyroid tissue, was studied. Persistent disease preferred TRBV28, TRBJ1-2 and TRBJ2-5.

V lost 1 base and J 0 bases, leaving 10 bases between the germline ends. CDR1 and CDR2 (germline): LNHNV, YYDKDF (reference sequence). The CDR3 spans 16 residues. Building the TCR beta libraries relied on iRepertoire HTBI primers, and CDR3 regions underwent Arm-PCR. In TCRdb, the multiplex PCR reads were re-called with MiXCR into one record per CDR3 protein. The sample yields about 400,000 distinct CDR3 sequences, less than 20% seen once. Time point reported: newly diagnosed GD, antithyroid drugs for less than 3 months. With RNA extracted from PBMCs as input, the TCR library was made. This clonotype was counted ten times or more. Its antigen is not identified.

The clonotype comes from a female donor with Graves disease. This chain connects TRBV15 to TRBJ1-5; no firm D call. The starting material was peripheral blood mononuclear cells (PBMCs), obtained at new diagnosis, from a patient treated with antithyroid drugs. The CDR3 bases are TGTGCCACCAGCAGAGTACTAGGCAATAGCAATCAGCCCCAGCATTTT. Translation: CATSRVLGNSNQPQHF. The variable domain in full, with the rest retrieved from reference TRBV15 and TRBJ1-5, is DAMVIQNPRYQVTQFGKPVTLSCSQTLNHNVMYWYQQKSSQAPKLLFHYYDKDFNNEADTPDNFQSRRPNTSFCFLDIRSPGLGDTAMYLCATSRVLGNSNQPQHFGDGTRLSIL.